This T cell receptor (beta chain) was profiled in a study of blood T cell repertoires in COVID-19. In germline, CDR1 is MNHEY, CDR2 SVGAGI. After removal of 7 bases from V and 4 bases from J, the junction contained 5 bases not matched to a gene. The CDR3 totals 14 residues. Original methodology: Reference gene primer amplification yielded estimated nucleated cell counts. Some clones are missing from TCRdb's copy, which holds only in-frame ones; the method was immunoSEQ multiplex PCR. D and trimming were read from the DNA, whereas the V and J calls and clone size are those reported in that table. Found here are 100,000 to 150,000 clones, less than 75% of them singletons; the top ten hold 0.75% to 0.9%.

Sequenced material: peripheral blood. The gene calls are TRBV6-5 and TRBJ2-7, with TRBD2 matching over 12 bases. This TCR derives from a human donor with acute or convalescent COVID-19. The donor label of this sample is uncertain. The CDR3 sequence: CASKRTSGEYEQYF. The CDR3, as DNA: TGTGCCAGCAAAAGGACTAGCGGGGAGTACGAGCAGTACTTC.